This T cell receptor (beta chain) is drawn from a study of blood T cell repertoires in COVID-19. Study-wide background: The study drew acute and convalescent COVID-19 samples from the United States, Italy and Spain.

V lost 1 base, J lost 7 bases, and 5 bases lay in between. Germline V lookup: CDR1 MNHEY, CDR2 SVGAGI. This CDR3 region has 11 residues. Measured with immunoSEQ multiplex PCR; TCRdb has only the in-frame clones, and not every one. There are 200,000 or so clones in the sample; over 70% occur only once, and roughly 17% lies in the top ten. This TCR came from a man between 60 and 75 years old with active or convalescent COVID-19. This chain connects TRBV6-5 to TRBJ2-7, with TRBD2 as a possible D gene (5 bases). Input material: peripheral blood. Here the CDR3 DNA reads TGTGCCAGCAGTTACTTAGCGGAGCAGTACTTC. As protein: CASSYLAEQYF.